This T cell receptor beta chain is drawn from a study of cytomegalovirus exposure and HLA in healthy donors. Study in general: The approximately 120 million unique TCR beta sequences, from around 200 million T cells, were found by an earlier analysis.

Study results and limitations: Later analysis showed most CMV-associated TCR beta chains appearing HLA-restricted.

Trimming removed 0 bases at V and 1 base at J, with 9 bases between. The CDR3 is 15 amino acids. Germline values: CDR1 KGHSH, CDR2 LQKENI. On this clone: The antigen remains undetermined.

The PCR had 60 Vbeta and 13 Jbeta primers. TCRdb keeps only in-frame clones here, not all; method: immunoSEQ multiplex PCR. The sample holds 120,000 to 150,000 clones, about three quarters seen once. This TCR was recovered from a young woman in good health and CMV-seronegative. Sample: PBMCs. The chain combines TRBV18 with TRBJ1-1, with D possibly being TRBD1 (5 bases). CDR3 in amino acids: CASSPPGRANTEAFF. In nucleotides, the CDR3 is TGTGCCAGCTCACCACCGGGCAGGGCGAACACTGAAGCTTTCTTT.